Presented here are 32 T cell receptor beta chains from one specimen sequenced in a study of blood T cell repertoires in COVID-19 (dated by TCRdb to the early 2020s). Library preparation was by the immunoSEQ multiplex PCR assay. TCRdb limited this immuneACCESS table to in-frame rearrangements with V and J called. A share of clones is missing; checked studies link under half to unresolved V genes, and the rest is unexplained. For this sample the table gives around 140,000 clones, of which roughly 88% were detected only once. The ten largest clones add up to approximately 10% of the sample. Sample: peripheral blood. The source is a man aged 55-75 years with active or convalescent COVID-19.

This clone has just one count. The J gene is TRBJ2-1, the V gene TRBV7-6; the match to TRBD2 covers 7 bases. J was trimmed by 9 bases and V by 1 base; bases with no gene match: 9. The CDR3 has 15 amino acids. CDR1 and CDR2 (germline): SGHVS, FNYEAQ. In DNA, the CDR3 is TGTGCCAGCAGCTTAGAGGCGGGAGCTTACGGTGAGCAGTTCTTC. This encodes CASSLEAGAYGEQFF.

The J gene is TRBJ2-2, the V gene TRBV6-5, with 7 bases that match TRBD2. V was clipped by 2 bases and J by 2 bases; unmatched bases: 2. The CDR3 is 15 residues long. Germline assignment: CDR1 MNHEY and CDR2 SVGAGI. CDR3 in amino acids: CASSYASGNTGELFF. CDR3 in DNA: TGTGCCAGCAGTTACGCTAGCGGCAACACCGGGGAGCTGTTTTTT.

This rearrangement joins TRBV12-3 or TRBV12-4 to TRBJ1-2; D not certain. CDR3 length equals 13 residues. Trimming stripped 1 base from V and 4 bases from J, with 7 bases between. The CDR3 region is CASSLVQTYGYTF. For the CDR3, the DNA is TGTGCCAGCAGTTTAGTACAGACCTATGGCTACACCTTC.

The sample holds a few counts of this clone. The chain employs TRBV30 and TRBJ1-5; D remains unclear. Germline V gives CDR1 GTSNPN, CDR2 SVGIG (reference sequence). This CDR3 is 15 amino acids long. V lost 1 base to trimming and J lost 5 bases, with 15 bases between them. The CDR3 DNA is TGTGCCTGGAGTGGGGCTCATTACCCGGATCAGCCCCAGCATTTT. Amino acids: CAWSGAHYPDQPQHF. The complete variable domain, with remaining parts taken from reference TRBV30 and TRBJ1-5, reads SQTIHQWPATLVQPVGSPLSLECTVEGTSNPNLYWYRQAAGRGLQLLFYSVGIGQISSEVPQNLSASRPQDRQFILSSKKLLLSDSGFYLCAWSGAHYPDQPQHFGDGTRLSIL.

This chain connects TRBV27 to TRBJ2-1, with D possibly being TRBD2 (6 bases). Germline CDR1 MNHEY, CDR2 SMNVEV (reference sequence). The CDR3 is 16 amino acids. Trimming pared 4 bases from V and 7 bases from J, leaving 20 bases between. CDR3 nucleotides: TGTGCCAGCAGTTCCCTCACTAGCACGTCGGTAAATGAGCAGTTCTTC. Its translation is CASSSLTSTSVNEQFF.

The V and J genes are TRBV19 and TRBJ1-1; maybe TRBD1 (5 bases). The CDR3 runs to 15 residues. The germline CDR1 and CDR2 sequences are LNHDA and SQIVND (reference sequence). V was cut by 0 bases and J by 1 base, with 9 bases left in between. The CDR3: CASSIDGQGNTEAFF. Here the CDR3 DNA reads TGTGCCAGTAGTATAGATGGTCAGGGGAACACTGAAGCTTTCTTT.

This chain connects TRBV6-5 to TRBJ1-1, with TRBD1 as a possible D gene (6 bases). Germline V gene sequence: CDR1 MNHEY, CDR2 SVGAGI. V was cut by 5 bases and J by 1 base, with 11 bases left in between. The CDR3 is 14 amino acids. CDR3 bases: TGTGCCAGCAGTCCGCAGGGGAGGAACACTGAAGCTTTCTTT. Translated: CASSPQGRNTEAFF.

The gene calls are TRBV19 and TRBJ2-5; D unresolved. CDR1 LNHDA and CDR2 SQIVND come from the germline V gene (reference sequence). The CDR3 sequence is 14 residues long. V was trimmed by 1 base and J by 5 bases, leaving 11 bases between them. Here the CDR3 reads CASSIGLGRETQYF. The DNA of the CDR3 is TGTGCCAGTAGTATAGGACTCGGCCGGGAGACCCAGTACTTC.

V and J are TRBV28 and TRBJ1-5; the D is unclear. The germline V gene has CDR1 MDHEN and CDR2 SYDVKM. The CDR3 length is 12 residues. The germline V and J ends were trimmed by 8 bases and 6 bases, with 11 bases remaining between them. The CDR3 protein is CASRTPLQPQHF. The CDR3, as DNA: TGTGCCAGCCGGACTCCTCTTCAGCCCCAGCATTTT.

The chain recombines TRBV4-3 with TRBJ1-5; the D gene is possibly TRBD1 (6 bases). This CDR3 region has 13 residues. V gave up 1 base and J gave up 6 bases, with 7 bases separating them. The germline V gene encodes CDR1 LGHNA and CDR2 YSLEER. Here the CDR3 DNA reads TGCGCCAGCAGCCAAGTAGGGGGTCAGCCCCAGCATTTT. It codes for CASSQVGGQPQHF.

The rearrangement uses TRBV6-2 or TRBV6-3 and TRBJ1-1, with 7 bases lining up with TRBD1. The trim removed 2 bases at V and 11 bases at J, leaving 5 bases unmatched. The germline V gene has CDR1 MNHEY and CDR2 SVGEGT. The CDR3 is 12 amino acids. The CDR3 DNA sequence: TGTGCCAGCAGTTACCCCACAGGGGTGGCTTTCTTT. Translating it yields CASSYPTGVAFF.

The rearrangement joins TRBV9 to TRBJ1-2; TRBD1 matches 7 bases. The V and J ends lost 4 bases and 4 bases, in that order; junction bases with no gene match: 10. Germline V gene lookup returns CDR1 SGDLS and CDR2 YYNGEE. CDR3 size: 15 residues. This CDR3 is CASSKTTGSGYGYTF. The CDR3 bases are TGTGCCAGCAGCAAAACGACAGGGAGTGGCTATGGCTACACCTTC.

The CDR3 is CASSPNSNQPQHF. DNA for the CDR3: TGTGCCAGCAGCCCAAATAGCAATCAGCCCCAGCATTTT. The chain uses TRBV11-3 and TRBJ1-5; no firm D call. The CDR3 consists of 13 residues. Per the germline V gene, CDR1 is SGHNT and CDR2 is YENEEA. Between the trimmed V and J ends, which lost 5 bases and 0 bases, there was a span of 5 bases.

The J gene is TRBJ1-6, the V gene TRBV11-2; 10 bases map to TRBD1. Germline V CDR1 and CDR2: SGHAT, FQNNGV. The CDR3 consists of 15 residues. J was trimmed by 8 bases and V by 0 bases; bases with no gene match: 1. The CDR3 protein is CASSLETGGHSPLHF. In nucleotides, the CDR3 is TGTGCCAGCAGCTTAGAGACAGGGGGCCATTCACCCCTCCACTTT.

The J gene is TRBJ1-2, the V gene TRBV6-5; TRBD1 matches 12 bases. Germline V gene data show CDR1 as MNHEY and CDR2 as SVGAGI. The CDR3 contains 13 residues. V was clipped by 5 bases and J by 12 bases; unmatched bases: 7. The CDR3 spells CASSPGQGALDTF. CDR3 nucleotide sequence: TGTGCCAGCAGTCCGGGACAGGGGGCGCTTGACACCTTC.

This rearrangement joins TRBV9 to TRBJ1-2, with 7 positions matching TRBD1. This CDR3 region has 14 residues. Germline CDR1 SGDLS, CDR2 YYNGEE. V shed 3 bases and J 2 bases; nucleotides not matched to a gene: 4. The DNA for the CDR3 is TGTGCCAGCAGCGGACAGGGTCAAAACTATGGCTACACCTTC. Translated: CASSGQGQNYGYTF. Variable domain in full (rest from reference TRBV9 and TRBJ1-2): DSGVTQTPKHLITATGQRVTLRCSPRSGDLSVYWYQQSLDQGLQFLIQYYNGEERAKGNILERFSAQQFPDLHSELNLSSLELGDSALYFCASSGQGQNYGYTFGSGTRLTVV.

The V and J genes are TRBV27 and TRBJ2-7; 7 bases match TRBD2. The CDR3 totals 15 residues. CDR1 is MNHEY and CDR2 is SMNVEV in the germline V gene (reference sequence). With V trimmed by 2 bases and J by 4 bases, 8 bases remained unmatched. The CDR3 reads CASSLRSSGIYEQYV. CDR3 sequence (DNA): TGTGCCAGCAGTTTAAGGTCTAGCGGAATTTACGAGCAGTACGTC.

The CDR3 here is CASSFSQGAGETQYF. The CDR3 bases are TGCGCCAGCAGCTTCTCGCAGGGGGCTGGAGAGACCCAGTACTTC. The chain is built from TRBV5-1 and TRBJ2-5; 8 bases agree with TRBD1. Germline V gives CDR1 SGHRS, CDR2 YFSETQ. This CDR3 is built from 15 residues. V was pared by 2 bases and J by 4 bases, with 7 bases of the junction left unmatched.

The CDR3 DNA sequence: TGTGCCAGCTCAGCAGTGGGACAGGGGGTTACTAACTATGGCTACACCTTC. This codes for CASSAVGQGVTNYGYTF. The V gene is TRBV18, the J gene TRBJ1-2; 11 bases map to TRBD1. V dropped 5 bases and J dropped 0; count of bases not matched to a gene: 8. The CDR3 is made up of 17 amino acids. Per germline, CDR1 KGHSH and CDR2 LQKENI.

The V and J genes are TRBV9 and TRBJ1-1; 11 bases are a match to TRBD1. Germline V gene data show CDR1 as SGDLS and CDR2 as YYNGEE. The CDR3 consists of 15 residues. Losses at the gene ends were 0 bases for V and 9 bases for J; bases not matched to a gene: 7. The CDR3 nucleotides are TGTGCCAGCAGCGTAGCGGGGGACAGGGGGTTCCAAGCTTTCTTT. This encodes CASSVAGDRGFQAFF.

The chain couples TRBV27 to TRBJ2-2; a weak D match, TRBD2 (5 bases). Germline CDR1 and CDR2: MNHEY and SMNVEV (reference sequence). V was shortened by 0 bases and J by 7 bases, with 6 bases between the two germline ends. The CDR3 consists of 13 residues. CDR3 DNA: TGTGCCAGCAGTTTATCCGGGAACGGGGAGCTGTTTTTT. Translation: CASSLSGNGELFF.

V usage is TRBV5-5 and J usage is TRBJ1-2; a possible D gene is TRBD1 (6 bases). V dropped 2 bases and J dropped 2 bases, with 13 bases sitting between them. The CDR3 is 15 amino acids. CDR1 and CDR2 from the germline V gene are SGHKS and YYEKEE (reference sequence). The CDR3 reads CASSFGQYGNYGYTF. DNA for the CDR3: TGTGCCAGCAGCTTCGGACAGTACGGGAACTATGGCTACACCTTC.

The rearrangement joins TRBV6-2 or TRBV6-3 to TRBJ2-1, with no clear D. The CDR3 has 14 amino acids. With 4 bases removed from V and 2 bases from J, the gap between germline ends came to 9 bases. CDR1 is MNHEY and CDR2 is SVGEGT in the germline V gene. CDR3 in amino acids: CASSFSVTYNEQFF. In DNA, the CDR3 is TGTGCCAGCAGTTTTTCGGTGACCTACAATGAGCAGTTCTTC.

The chain links TRBV29-1 to TRBJ1-5; TRBD1 aligns across 8 bases. Germline CDR1 and CDR2: SQVTM and ANQGSEA. Unmatched junction bases numbered 4, after V lost 4 bases and J lost 5 bases. CDR3 size: 13 residues. The CDR3 protein is CSVGQGRDQPQHF. DNA of the CDR3: TGCAGCGTTGGACAGGGGAGAGATCAGCCCCAGCATTTT.

CDR3 loop: CASRGQGERGYTF. In DNA, the CDR3 is TGTGCCAGCAGGGGACAGGGGGAACGTGGCTACACCTTC. The V and J genes are TRBV11-3 and TRBJ1-2; 11 nucleotides align to TRBD1. The V gene end was trimmed by 6 bases and the J gene end by 7 bases; junction bases not matched to a gene: 4. The germline V gene has CDR1 SGHNT and CDR2 YENEEA. There are 13 residues in the CDR3.

The V call is TRBV6-2 or TRBV6-3, the J call TRBJ1-1; D might be TRBD1 (5 bases). V was clipped by 5 bases and J by 1 base, with 11 bases between them. The germline V gene has CDR1 MNHEY and CDR2 SVGEGT. The CDR3 has 14 amino acids. The CDR3 is CASSDHTGNTEAFF. In nucleotides, the CDR3 is TGTGCCAGCAGTGACCATACAGGGAACACTGAAGCTTTCTTT.

The V and J genes are TRBV2 and TRBJ1-2, with 8 bases lining up with TRBD1. In germline, CDR1 is SNHLY, CDR2 FYNNEI. With V trimmed by 10 bases and J by 2 bases, 6 bases remained unmatched. This CDR3 has 13 amino acids. CDR3 sequence: CATTGTGNYGYTF. Written as DNA, the CDR3 is TGTGCCACCACCGGGACAGGAAACTATGGCTACACCTTC.

This clone has a handful of counts. Other nucleotide sequences in the sample specify the same CDR3. The rearrangement uses TRBV7-2 and TRBJ1-1; possibly TRBD1 for D (5 bases). Looked up from germline, CDR1 is SGHTA and CDR2 is FQGNSA. Between the trimmed V and J ends, which lost 3 bases and 1 base, there was a span of 9 bases. The CDR3 loop spans 14 amino acids. CDR3 protein: CASSLGPGNTEAFF. CDR3 sequence (DNA): TGTGCCAGCAGCTTGGGGCCAGGGAACACTGAAGCTTTCTTT.

CDR3 sequence (DNA): TGCGCCAGCAGCCAAGATCGGCAGGGAGGAGAGACCCAGTACTTC. Amino acids: CASSQDRQGGETQYF. The chain recombines TRBV4-3 with TRBJ2-5; possible D gene TRBD2, 6 bases. V gave up 0 bases and J gave up 4 bases, with 12 bases separating them. CDR1 and CDR2 from the germline V gene are LGHNA and YSLEER. The CDR3 covers 15 residues.

The rearrangement links TRBV3-1 (or the pseudogene TRBV3-2) to TRBJ2-6, with 8 bases that match TRBD1. The germline CDR1 and CDR2 sequences are LGHDT and YNNKEL (reference sequence). CDR3 length: 16 amino acids. V lost 2 bases to trimming and J lost 2 bases; unmatched junction nucleotides: 2. CDR3 sequence: CASSQRDRPGANVLTF. For the CDR3, the DNA is TGTGCCAGCAGCCAACGGGACAGGCCTGGGGCCAACGTCCTGACTTTC.

This clone has just one count. This rearrangement joins TRBV6-5 to TRBJ2-5, with 7 bases identical to TRBD1. The CDR3 runs 15 residues. Trimming took 5 bases from V and 4 from J; bases not matched to a gene: 10. The V gene's germline CDR1 is MNHEY and CDR2 SVGAGI. The CDR3 DNA reads as TGTGCCAGCAGTCCAAACGGACAGGTTGGAGAGACCCAGTACTTC. Residues: CASSPNGQVGETQYF.

This rearrangement joins TRBV3-1 (or the pseudogene TRBV3-2) to TRBJ1-1; D not certain. Germline CDR1 is LGHDT and CDR2 is YNNKEL (reference sequence). V lost 0 bases to trimming and J lost 0 bases, with 11 bases between them. The CDR3 runs 16 residues. The CDR3 DNA is TGTGCCAGCAGCCAAGATGTGAGAGGAGTGAACACTGAAGCTTTCTTT. Translated, it gives CASSQDVRGVNTEAFF.